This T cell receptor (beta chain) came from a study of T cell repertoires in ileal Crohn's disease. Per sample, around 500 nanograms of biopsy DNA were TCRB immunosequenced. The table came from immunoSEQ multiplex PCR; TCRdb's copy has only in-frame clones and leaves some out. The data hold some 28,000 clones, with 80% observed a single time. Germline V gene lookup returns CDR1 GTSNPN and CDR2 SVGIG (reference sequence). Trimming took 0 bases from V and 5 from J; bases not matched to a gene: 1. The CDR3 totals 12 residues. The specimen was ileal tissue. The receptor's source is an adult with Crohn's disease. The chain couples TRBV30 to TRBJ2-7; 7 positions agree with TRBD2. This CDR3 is CAWSVGGNEQYF. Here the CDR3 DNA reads TGTGCCTGGAGTGTCGGGGGGAACGAGCAGTACTTC.